This T cell receptor beta chain was recorded in a study of response to subunit inactivated influenza vaccine. Trimming took 9 bases from V and 2 from J, leaving 22 bases between them. This CDR3 comprises 17 residues. Germline V gives CDR1 MNHNS, CDR2 SASEGT. Study-wide points: After each seasonal influenza vaccination, few new T cells are recruited, the authors suggested.

Worth noting for this clonotype: Its antigen is undetermined.

TCRdb reprocessed the RT-PCR reads with MiXCR, giving one entry per CDR3 protein. The table lists about 610,000 distinct CDR3 sequences, approximately 15% of them singletons. The sequence was collected from a man aged 50 to 60 who received an inactivated influenza vaccine. V gene TRBV6-1 combines with J gene TRBJ2-2; perhaps TRBD1 as D (5 bases). The source was PBMCs from blood, collected 11 to 12 days after vaccination. DNA of the CDR3: TGTGCCAGAGGGGCGGACGACCTTCAAATTAACACCGGGGAGCTGTTTTTT. Its translation is CARGADDLQINTGELFF.